A single sample gave rise to the 3 T cell receptor beta chains below, sequenced in a study of blood T cell repertoires in COVID-19. Profiling relied on immunoSEQ multiplex PCR, and the TCRdb table lists in-frame clones only, not all of them. The sample shows around 98,000 clones, roughly 83% of them seen only once. What was sequenced was peripheral blood. These receptors originate from an older woman with acute or convalescent COVID-19.

The J gene is TRBJ2-7, the V gene TRBV28; possibly TRBD2 for D (7 bases). Germline loops: CDR1 MDHEN, CDR2 SYDVKM. This CDR3 is built from 16 residues. With 7 bases removed from V and 1 base from J, the gap between germline ends came to 20 bases. CDR3 loop: CASTPGGGAISYEQYF. CDR3 in DNA: TGTGCCAGCACCCCCGGTGGGGGGGCGATATCCTACGAGCAGTACTTC.

The chain recombines TRBV6-5 with TRBJ1-3; the D is unclear. CDR3 size: 13 residues. The V and J ends lost 7 bases and 4 bases respectively, with 11 bases between them. The germline gives CDR1 MNHEY, CDR2 SVGAGI. This CDR3 reads CASTPGLGNTIYF. CDR3 in DNA: TGTGCCAGCACCCCCGGGTTGGGAAACACCATATATTTT.

The chain links TRBV4-1 to TRBJ1-4; no clear D. The CDR3 loop spans 18 amino acids. Trimming cost V 1 base and J 0 bases, with 15 bases left between them. CDR1 and CDR2 from the germline V gene are MGHRA and YSYEKL. The CDR3 here is CASSQGRPRQATNEKLFF. In DNA, the CDR3 is TGCGCCAGCAGCCAAGGACGTCCGAGGCAAGCAACTAATGAAAAACTGTTTTTT.